This T cell receptor beta chain was identified in a study of cytomegalovirus exposure and HLA in healthy donors (dated by TCRdb to the late 2010s). As for the study more broadly: In an earlier analysis of under 750 of the donors, approximately 260 Gb of sequence data and approximately 100 million unique TCR beta sequences from roughly 200 million T cells were reported. The T cell repertoires of around 670 subjects were profiled by immunosequencing and related to cytomegalovirus serostatus. All discovery cohort repertoires had been generated on a single sequencing platform. Donor age, sex, ethnicity and CMV serostatus were collected together with the repertoire data. The study aimed to test whether cataloging public T cell receptors could reveal signatures of past pathogen exposure. On average, roughly 250,000 unique TCR beta nucleotide sequences were sequenced per donor among about 400 genotyped donors of the cohort, with around 19% of those sequences being non-productive. To decide whether each TCR beta V gene segment behaved as functional or pseudogenic, an earlier analysis of some 540 of the donors relied on high-throughput TCR beta sequencing. A separate validation cohort of about 110 different subjects was used in addition to the approximately 670-subject first cohort. The study combined high-throughput TCR immunosequencing, statistical association of individual TCRs with disease status, and machine learning to predict cytomegalovirus infection status. The number of typed donors differed by locus: roughly 620-630 for A, B, C, DRB1 and DQB1; 500 to 550 for DQA1; 606 for DPA1; and around 490 for DPB1. Of the roughly 400 genotyped donors, around 81% fell in the genetic ancestry cluster associated with self-reported Caucasian donors. In the later analysis, no new phenotypic data were used to find candidate immune exposures; instead, reliance was placed on TCR beta sequences and their occurrence across donors. Both class I and class II loci were covered by HLA typing, at four-digit resolution. Roughly 5 DR-DQ haplotypes were handled as single units for association and clustering, since linkage in the cohort was strong. An early release that covered several hundred HLA-typed donors contained 250 to 350 gigabases of sequencing data and 65 million to 100 million unique TCR sequences. A later analysis re-examined previously published TCR beta repertoires from around 670 donors and added high-resolution HLA genotyping to investigate patterns of TCR occurrence. A later genetic analysis took genome-wide SNP genotypes for about 55% of the 666 donors and used that subset as a discovery cohort.

The library was built by means of the immunoSEQ multiplex PCR assay. For the multiplex PCR, a mixture combining 60 forward primers for TCR Vbeta segments and 13 reverse primers for TCR Jbeta segments was used. Amplification of the CDR3 region of rearranged TCR beta genes was performed with a multiplex PCR assay on genomic DNA. The Illumina HiSeq System was used to sequence the amplified TCR beta libraries as 87-base-pair reads. The paper's processing steps were these. A later analysis tallied tens of millions of unique TCR beta chains across the approximately 670 repertoires, and around 10 million of those chains were shared by two or more donors. To remove PCR and sequencing errors, raw reads were error-corrected and collapsed into unique sequences using a nearest-neighbor algorithm that merged closely related sequences. CDR3 sequences were aligned to IMGT reference sequences to assign V, D and J gene segments. For a sequence to be retained, at least a six-nucleotide match to both a V gene segment and a J gene segment was required. Rearrangements were called productive when the CDR3 lacked stop codons and stayed in frame with V and J; all others were non-productive. Following IMGT convention, CDR3 was defined as the stretch from the second conserved V-encoded cysteine up to the conserved J-encoded phenylalanine. The earlier analysis of fewer than 750 of the donors excluded sequences that lacked an unambiguous match to a single V gene segment. An earlier analysis of about 600 of the donors called V segments functional above 56.7% productive rearrangements and segregating when the between-donor standard deviation exceeded 5%. To diagnose cytomegalovirus status from the catalog of TCR beta chain sequences, a statistical classification framework was built. In a later analysis, TCR nucleotide sequences were compared against IMGT/GENE-DB human TR gene sequences so that V and J genes could be assigned. In a later analysis, CDR3 sequences and most-parsimonious VDJ recombination scenarios were assigned using the TCRdist pipeline. In a later analysis, each TCR beta chain was defined by its CDR3 amino acid sequence together with its V-gene family, and reads without a unique V-gene family were excluded. In a later analysis, fewer than 650 highly shared, low-generation-probability nucleotide sequences were removed to address suspected cross-contamination and a sequencing artifact. In a later analysis, a clonal expansion index for each public chain was calculated from normalized within-repertoire ranks of inferred template counts. Generation probabilities in a later analysis came from a VDJ recombination model fitted to out-of-frame rearrangements, and those results were checked against IGoR. In a later analysis, hypergeometric tests were used to score TCR-TCR, TCR-HLA and TCR-CMV co-occurrence, with a repertoire-size bias correction applied to TCR pairs. In a later analysis, false discovery rates were estimated by permuting HLA or CMV assignments 20 times. A later analysis grouped co-occurring TCRs with DBSCAN, adding TCRdist sequence similarity when clustering within HLA-allele-positive subsets. Repertoires with fewer than 30,000 or more than 120,000 public chains, plus five repertoires with anomalous nucleotide sharing, were excluded from co-occurrence clustering. What TCRdb holds here is the immuneACCESS table cut down to in-frame rearrangements. Part of the clones is not present; checked against another copy, under half of the missing clones reflect an unresolved V gene, and the others are unexplained. The DNA gave D and trimming, while V, J and clone size come from that table. The sample table records 110,000 to 150,000 clones. Roughly 2.5% of the sample rests with the top ten.

The cohort consisted of 666 healthy bone marrow donors. Cohort members were all nominally healthy when sampled, although unrecorded immune exposures were likely present. The donor was CMV seronegative and belonged to the group of more than 300 seronegative cohort members. Each donor provided a peripheral blood sample, and peripheral blood mononuclear cells were used for TCR beta sequencing. The Qiagen DNeasy Blood Extraction Kit was used to extract genomic DNA from the blood cell samples. The germline ends are 11 bases apart after V is trimmed by 3 bases and J by 0 bases. CDR1 and CDR2, per the germline V gene, are KGHSH and LQKENI. Reading from cysteine to phenylalanine, the CDR3 counts 15 amino acids. The kept DNA is CDR3 alone, 45 bases in frame from the first base. General findings and caveats noted by the study authors: In a later analysis, TCR association rates were found to vary across HLA loci, with the most associated TCRs seen for DRB1 alleles and the fewest for HLA-C alleles. In a later genetic analysis, a missense DCLRE1C variant was associated with V-gene and J-gene trimming of TCR beta chains, and the association was replicated in an independent cohort. A cluster of highly shared sequence variants was judged likely to be a technical artifact of the sequencing pipeline. In a later analysis, HLA-associated TCR beta chains showed more clonal expansion and lower generation probabilities than non-associated chains that were equally common. Sequencing depth was assumed to be roughly uniform across donors in the presence/absence analyses, though that assumption may not hold. While some public TCRs were present in many individuals, most TCR sequences turned up only very rarely across donors. Because the 87-base-pair reads could not distinguish some IMGT-functional V segments, including TRBV6-2 and TRBV6-3, those segments were excluded. Correlated functional status among segregating V segments might be attributable to linkage disequilibrium, but an unknown experimental factor could not be ruled out. In vitro tests confirmed that a few of the cytomegalovirus-associated TCR beta chains recognize cytomegalovirus antigens. A total of 150 to 200 TCR beta chains were listed by the study as associated with cytomegalovirus. A further reported finding was that TCR beta sequences accurately predicted the HLA-A and HLA-B alleles for most subjects in the first cohort. Because HLA typing was unavailable for some donors at each locus, only the typed subset was used in association tests. In a later analysis, most CMV-associated TCR beta chains were found to appear HLA-restricted, with HLA associations seemingly driven largely by CMV exposure. The only immune exposure information available for the cohort was CMV serostatus. According to the authors, the approach could potentially be generalized to other disease states and immunological phenotypes. Specific HLA alleles were associated with some 15,000 TCR beta sequences at a false discovery rate of 0.05 in a later analysis. In an earlier analysis of some 550 of the donors, most TCR beta V segments were observed in productive rearrangements about 87% or about 30% of the time, broadly matching IMGT annotations. Because counts were too low, around 17 rarely observed V segments, including chromosome 9 orphons, were left out of the earlier analysis of a few hundred of the donors. Strong co-occurrence of HLA alleles, especially DR and DQ, made assigning TCR associations to individual alleles difficult. Cytomegalovirus status was reported to be diagnosed by the classifier with high specificity and sensitivity in both the original and validation cohorts. Compared with the 666-donor mean, donors in an Asian-associated ancestry cluster had fewer N-insertions in productive TCRs, according to a later genetic analysis. The cohort was sequenced for TCR beta chains only, and without alpha or paired-chain data the features that could be detected were limited. A later analysis reported that several top co-occurrence clusters appeared linked to parvovirus B19, influenza, CMV and Epstein-Barr virus.

In the case of this clone: This clone's antigen is unknown.

This clonotype originated in a man aged 35-49 years in good health and CMV-seronegative. The sample consisted of PBMCs. This sequence uses TRBV18 and TRBJ1-2, with the identity of the D gene unclear. CDR3 loop: CASSPAGKPNYGYTF. The DNA reads TGTGCCAGCTCACCTGCAGGAAAGCCTAACTATGGCTACACCTTC.